A single TCR beta chain is shown here with its context. Profiled with immunoSEQ multiplex PCR; TCRdb holds only in-frame clones, not every one. There are some 90,000 clones in the sample; about 83% occur only once, and roughly 25% lies in the top ten. The data were obtained in a study of blood T cell repertoires in COVID-19. This CDR3 region has 15 residues. CDR1 is SGHTA, CDR2 FQGNSA, per germline. Trimming at V came to 5 bases and at J to 4 bases, leaving 4 bases not matched to a gene. Sequencing was performed on peripheral blood. The sequence derives from a human donor in a cohort sampled during active COVID-19. V and J are TRBV7-2 and TRBJ2-2; 10 bases agree with TRBD2. CDR3 sequence: CASSIGLAVTGELFF. The CDR3 bases are TGTGCCAGCAGCATCGGACTAGCGGTCACCGGGGAGCTGTTTTTT. Combining the CDR3 with reference TRBV7-2 and TRBJ2-2 gives the whole variable domain GAGVSQSPSNKVTEKGKDVELRCDPISGHTALYWYRQSLGQGLEFLIYFQGNSAPDKSGLPSDRFSAERTGGSVSTLTIQRTQQEDSAVYLCASSIGLAVTGELFFGEGSRLTVL.